Listed below are T cell receptor beta chains from one sample, sequenced in a study of cytotoxic CD8 clonotypes in ibrutinib-treated CLL. The protocol was immunoSEQ multiplex PCR, while the TCRdb copy is restricted to in-frame clones and leaves out a portion. The sample consists of 130,000 to 150,000 clones, 80% to 95% of them appearing once. The source was PBMCs, collected after 12 months of ibrutinib treatment. The receptors here all came from a human donor with chronic lymphocytic leukemia. Both conserved end residues are part of each CDR3. The D gene is left open where the match is weak. Clone sizes are given selectively: once, few, many, or a class where the clone is expanded.

>-|-|TRBV7-6|TRBJ2-6
TGTGCCAGCAGCTTAGAAGGCGTACGCTCTGGGGCCAACGTCCTGACTTTC
CASSLEGVRSGANVLTF
>-|-|TRBV6-5|TRBJ2-2
TGTGCCAGCACTAGCCGGCAGGGGAACACCGGGGAGCTGTTTTTT
CASTSRQGNTGELFF
>-|TRBD1|TRBV14|TRBJ2-1
TGTGCCAGCAGCCTTAGGACAGGGATGTTGTACAATGAGCAGTTCTTC
CASSLRTGMLYNEQFF
>-|-|TRBV20-1|TRBJ2-7
TGCAGTGCTAGGGACAGTTACGAGCAGTACTTC
CSARDSYEQYF
>-|-|TRBV30|TRBJ2-5
TGTGCCTGGAGTACCCCCAGCAGCTTCCAAGAGACCCAGTACTTC
CAWSTPSSFQETQYF
>-|TRBD2|TRBV5-1|TRBJ2-3
TGCGCCAGCAGCTTGGGACTAGCGGGAGAAGTAGATACGCAGTATTTT
CASSLGLAGEVDTQYF
>-|TRBD1|TRBV6-1|TRBJ2-4
TGTGCCAGCAGTGAGTCAGGGGGTCGGGGCATTCAGTACTTC
CASSESGGRGIQYF
>once|TRBD2|TRBV19|TRBJ2-1
TGTGCCAGTAAGTATGGGACTAGCGGAAACAATGAGCAGTTCTTC
CASKYGTSGNNEQFF
>-|-|TRBV28|TRBJ2-7
TGTGCCAGCAGTTTATTTCCAGGGTCCGGGTTAGAGCAGTACTTC
CASSLFPGSGLEQYF
>-|-|TRBV4-2|TRBJ1-5
TGTGCCAGCAGCCAAGGAGACGCGGCCCAGCATTTT
CASSQGDAAQHF
>-|-|TRBV6-5|TRBJ2-5
TGTGCCAGCAGTTACTTCTGGACAGTGGAGACCCAGTACTTC
CASSYFWTVETQYF
>-|TRBD2|TRBV7-3|TRBJ2-3
TGTGCCAGCAGCTCGTGGGGGGGATTCACAGATACGCAGTATTTT
CASSSWGGFTDTQYF
>-|TRBD2|TRBV13|TRBJ2-1
TGTGCCAGCAGCCCCCCGGGACTAGCGGGGCTTAATGAGCAGTTCTTC
CASSPPGLAGLNEQFF
>-|-|TRBV2|TRBJ2-7
TGTGCCAGCAATGAGGGACGGTCAACCTACGAGCAGTACTTC
CASNEGRSTYEQYF
>-|-|TRBV6-5|TRBJ1-5
TGTGCCAGCAGTTCAACCCCCGGTGGGAGCAATCAGCCCCAGCATTTT
CASSSTPGGSNQPQHF
>-|-|TRBV11-1|TRBJ2-7
TGTGCCAGCAGAACCAGAGCGGGCCCCCCCGGCGAGCAGTACTTC
CASRTRAGPPGEQYF
>-|-|TRBV5-6|TRBJ1-3
TGTGCCAGCAGCCCGCCGAGACCGCACTCTGGAAACACCATATATTTT
CASSPPRPHSGNTIYF
>-|-|TRBV9|TRBJ2-7
TGTGCCAGCAGTAAGTATGAGTCGGTAGGAAACTACGAGCAGTACTTC
CASSKYESVGNYEQYF
>-|TRBD1|TRBV29-1|TRBJ2-5
TGCAGCGTTGACGGCAGGGACAGAGAGACCCAGTACTTC
CSVDGRDRETQYF
>-|-|TRBV10-3|TRBJ1-2
TGTGCCATCAGTGAGTCGAGAGGGACCTTGGACTATGGCTACACCTTC
CAISESRGTLDYGYTF
>-|-|TRBV14|TRBJ2-3
TGTGCCAGCAGCCAAAATCGGGGGACAGATACGCAGTATTTT
CASSQNRGTDTQYF
>-|TRBD1|TRBV29-1|TRBJ1-5
TGCATTATCGGACAGGGAAGGATCAATCAGCCCCAGCATTTT
CIIGQGRINQPQHF
>-|-|TRBV21-1|TRBJ2-7
TGTGCCAGCAGCAAAAGTGGGACTAGCGGGCCCTGCTCCTACGAGCAGTACTTC
CASSKSGTSGPCSYEQYF
>-|-|TRBV28|TRBJ1-4
TGTGCCAGCAGTTTGGCGGGTGCAACTAATGAAAAACTGTTTTTT
CASSLAGATNEKLFF
>once|TRBD1|TRBV5-1|TRBJ1-1
TGCGCCAGCAGCTCGGTCTTGAAAGCCGGGACAGGACTAACGCGGTACACTGAAGCTTTCTTT
CASSSVLKAGTGLTRYTEAFF
>once|TRBD2|TRBV5-6|TRBJ2-7
TGTGCCAGCAGCTTGGATCTAGCGGGAGTGAGGGAGCAGTACTTC
CASSLDLAGVREQYF
>-|-|TRBV6-5|TRBJ1-2
TGTGCCAGCGTCATGTCAGGGGTAGGCTATGGCTACACCTTC
CASVMSGVGYGYTF
>-|TRBD1|TRBV18|TRBJ2-7
TGTGCCAGCTCACCGGGAACGGGACAGACTTACGAGCAGTACTTC
CASSPGTGQTYEQYF
>once|-|TRBV29-1|TRBJ2-2
TGCAGCGTTGAAGTAACTAAAGGGGGGTTCACCGGGGAGCTGTTTTTT
CSVEVTKGGFTGELFF
>-|-|TRBV7-9|TRBJ1-1
TGTGCCAGCAGCTTAGATTACAGGCGGAACACTGAAGCTTTCTTT
CASSLDYRRNTEAFF
>-|-|TRBV19|TRBJ2-1
TGTGCCAGTAGTATGGCTCGGGGGTACAATGAGCAGTTCTTC
CASSMARGYNEQFF
>-|TRBD1|TRBV28|TRBJ1-3
TGTGCCAGCAGCCTTCGACAGGGGGTCTCTGGAAACACCATATATTTT
CASSLRQGVSGNTIYF
>-|-|TRBV6-6|TRBJ2-3
TGTGCCAGCAGGGAAGGGGGGGATACGCAGTATTTT
CASREGGDTQYF
>-|TRBD2|TRBV4-3|TRBJ2-3
TGCGCCAGCAGCCAACTGGGGGGAGGGCCGTATACGCAGTATTTT
CASSQLGGGPYTQYF
>-|-|TRBV28|TRBJ2-7
TGTGCCAGCAGTTTTTTAAGGGGTTCAGACGAGCAGTACTTC
CASSFLRGSDEQYF
>-|-|TRBV4-1|TRBJ2-1
TGCGCCAGCAGCCCAGGACTGGGTTCCTACAATGAGCAGTTCTTC
CASSPGLGSYNEQFF
>-|TRBD2|TRBV7-9|TRBJ2-7
TGTGCCAGCAGCTTGTCTAGCGGGGTATACGAGCAGTACTTC
CASSLSSGVYEQYF
>-|TRBD2|TRBV28|TRBJ2-3
TGTGCCAGCAGCTACCCTCTCCGGCCGGGACTAGCGGGAGCATACGGGGGCACAGATACGCAGTATTTT
CASSYPLRPGLAGAYGGTDTQYF
>-|-|TRBV28|TRBJ2-7
TGTGCCAGCAGTCACCGGTACTACGAGCAGTACTTC
CASSHRYYEQYF
>-|-|TRBV25-1|TRBJ1-4
TGTGCCAGCAGTGAATCGGTACGGACCTTTAATGAAAAACTGTTTTTT
CASSESVRTFNEKLFF
>-|TRBD1|TRBV9|TRBJ1-5
TGTGCCAGCAGCGCCACAGGGGGCAATCAGCCCCAGCATTTT
CASSATGGNQPQHF
>-|-|TRBV11-3|TRBJ1-2
TGTGCCAGCAGCTTAGATCGAGGCCCGACGGATGGCTACACCTTC
CASSLDRGPTDGYTF